A single sample gave rise to the 30 T cell receptor beta chains below, sequenced in a study of blood T cells in healthy people across ages. A second PCR, run for 7 to 11 cycles, used a sample-barcoded 5' primer plus a J-beta primer mix. TCRdb used MiXCR to reprocess the 5' RACE reads, holding one entry per CDR3 protein. The repertoire consists of over 950,000 distinct CDR3 sequences, with approximately 38% occurring once and the leading ten covering around 12%. The sequenced sample consisted of blood. These receptors came from a man younger than 35 in good health.

In its sample, this clonotype was seen a few times. The chain links TRBV6-5 to TRBJ1-6; TRBD1 aligns across 7 bases. CDR1 is MNHEY, CDR2 SVGAGI, per germline. The V gene end was trimmed by 8 bases and the J gene end by 12 bases; junction bases not matched to a gene: 4. This CDR3 is 11 amino acids long. The CDR3 region is CASGTERPLHF. The CDR3 region has the DNA TGTGCCAGCGGGACAGAAAGACCCCTCCACTTT.

This clonotype appeared a few times. As DNA, the CDR3 is TGTGCCACCAGGGGACAGAACCCTTCCTACGAGCAGTACTTC. Its translation is CATRGQNPSYEQYF. This rearrangement joins TRBV25-1 to TRBJ2-7; 7 bases align to TRBD1. The CDR3 runs 14 residues. V shed 10 bases and J 1 base; nucleotides not matched to a gene: 10. CDR1 and CDR2 from the germline V gene are MGHDK and SYGVNS.

The chain is built from TRBV2 and TRBJ2-3, with TRBD2 identical over 12 bases. Germline CDR1 and CDR2: SNHLY and FYNNEI. V shed 6 bases and J 4 bases; nucleotides not matched to a gene: 5. This CDR3 has 15 amino acids. The CDR3: CASSRGTSGPDTQYF. In DNA, the CDR3 is TGTGCCAGCAGCCGCGGGACTAGCGGGCCAGATACGCAGTATTTT.

This clonotype appeared a few times. This chain links TRBV28 with TRBJ2-1; D might be TRBD1 (5 bases). The CDR3 length is 14 residues. Germline CDR1 is MDHEN and CDR2 is SYDVKM. V was clipped by 1 base and J by 7 bases, with 11 bases between them. CDR3 DNA: TGTGCCAGCAGTTTATTGCAGGGTCGGAATGAGCAGTTCTTC. Translation: CASSLLQGRNEQFF.

In this sample, this clonotype turned up many times. The rearrangement joins TRBV4-1 to TRBJ1-2; the match to TRBD1 covers 7 bases. With 4 bases clipped from V and 13 bases from J, the junction kept 9 bases outside the gene matches. Germline V gene lookup returns CDR1 MGHRA and CDR2 YSYEKL. The CDR3 extends over 12 amino acids. Here the CDR3 DNA reads TGCGCCAGCAGCCTAATCGGGACAGCCCCCACCTTC. It codes for CASSLIGTAPTF.

The chain recombines TRBV20-1 with TRBJ2-1, with D maybe TRBD2 (6 bases). The tail of the sequence fits TRBJ2-7 better, so the J call may be wrong. The length of the CDR3 is 13 residues. CDR1 DFQATT and CDR2 SNEGSKA come from the germline V gene (reference sequence). The CDR3 here is CSARGSSYNEQYF. Here the CDR3 DNA reads TGCAGTGCTCGGGGGAGCTCCTACAATGAGCAGTACTTC.

This clonotype was counted only a few times. V and J are TRBV10-3 and TRBJ1-2; a possible D gene is TRBD1 (5 bases). Trimming cost V 4 bases and J 3 bases, with 15 bases left between them. This CDR3 contains 15 residues. Germline CDR1 ENHRY, CDR2 SYGVKD. The CDR3 is CAISAKEGQYYGYTF. Here the CDR3 DNA reads TGTGCCATCAGTGCAAAGGAGGGGCAATACTATGGCTACACCTTC.

The chain couples TRBV9 to TRBJ2-3; 9 nucleotides align to TRBD2. CDR1 SGDLS and CDR2 YYNGEE come from the germline V gene. CDR3 length: 17 residues. V lost 6 bases, J lost 2 bases, and 13 bases stayed unmatched. CDR3 sequence (DNA): TGTGCCAGCACCCCCCGAGCGGGGGGCCCGGTCACAGATACGCAGTATTTT. Encoded protein: CASTPRAGGPVTDTQYF.

The CDR3 region is CASSVGGLVSQFF. The CDR3 nucleotides read TGTGCCAGCAGTGTAGGGGGACTAGTTTCTCAGTTCTTC. The rearrangement joins TRBV28 to TRBJ2-1, with 8 positions matching TRBD2. This CDR3 contains 13 residues. Trimming took 5 bases from V and 13 from J; bases not matched to a gene: 10. CDR1 is MDHEN and CDR2 is SYDVKM in the germline V gene.

The chain carries TRBV7-2 and TRBJ2-3; a weak D match, TRBD2 (7 bases). Trimming shortened V by 0 bases and J by 4 bases, and 14 bases separated the two germline ends. The CDR3 sequence is 16 residues long. CDR1 is SGHTA and CDR2 is FQGNSA in the germline V gene. The CDR3 reads CASSLASGGPPDTQYF. The CDR3 DNA is TGTGCCAGCAGCTTAGCGTCGGGGGGCCCCCCAGATACGCAGTATTTT.

This clonotype was detected a few times. The rearrangement uses TRBV5-6 and TRBJ2-2, with unresolved D. Germline assignment: CDR1 SGHDT and CDR2 YYEEEE. Trimming pared 0 bases from V and 2 bases from J, leaving 5 bases between. The CDR3 runs 14 residues. CDR3 DNA: TGTGCCAGCAGCTTGGGGTACAACACCGGGGAGCTGTTTTTT. Its protein is CASSLGYNTGELFF. The entire variable domain, with the rest obtained from reference TRBV5-6 and TRBJ2-2, is as follows: DAGVTQSPTHLIKTRGQQVTLRCSPKSGHDTVSWYQQALGQGPQFIFQYYEEEERQRGNFPDRFSGHQFPNYSSELNVNALLLGDSALYLCASSLGYNTGELFFGEGSRLTVL.

The V and J genes are TRBV12-3 or TRBV12-4 and TRBJ1-1; no clear D. The germline V and J ends were trimmed by 7 bases and 1 base, with 16 bases remaining between them. The CDR3 length is 15 residues. CDR3: CASTPWEYTNTEAFF. DNA for the CDR3: TGTGCCAGCACCCCTTGGGAATACACGAACACTGAAGCTTTCTTT.

The chain employs TRBV30 and TRBJ1-2; TRBD1 agrees at 10 bases. CDR3 length: 14 residues. J gave up 6 bases and V 0 bases, and 4 bases lay outside the gene matches. CDR1 is GTSNPN and CDR2 is SVGIG in the germline V gene (reference sequence). The CDR3: CAWSVGQGPDGYTF. The CDR3 DNA reads as TGTGCCTGGAGTGTGGGACAGGGGCCTGATGGCTACACCTTC.

The chain is built from TRBV6-2 or TRBV6-3 and TRBJ2-5, with 7 bases that match TRBD2. Trimming took 5 bases from V and 11 from J; bases not matched to a gene: 11. The CDR3 covers 13 residues. Germline CDR1 MNHEY, CDR2 SVGEGT. CDR3 loop: CASSLADYNEQYF. Here the CDR3 DNA reads TGTGCCAGCAGTCTAGCGGACTACAATGAGCAGTACTTC.

The chain uses TRBV12-3 or TRBV12-4 and TRBJ2-1, with 13 bases lining up with TRBD2. The CDR3 is 15 amino acids. The junction had 4 bases not matched to a gene; V was cut back by 7 bases and J by 4 bases. CDR3 residues: CASITLAGGYNEQFF. The CDR3 DNA is TGTGCCAGCATTACACTAGCGGGGGGGTACAATGAGCAGTTCTTC.

The chain joins TRBV9 to TRBJ2-3; no clear D. Trimming left V 0 bases short and J 1 base short, with 15 bases between. The germline V gene encodes CDR1 SGDLS and CDR2 YYNGEE. CDR3 length: 17 residues. The CDR3 reads CASSVGGALPGTDTQYF. The CDR3 coding sequence is TGTGCCAGCAGCGTAGGAGGTGCGCTTCCCGGCACAGATACGCAGTATTTT.

This clonotype was detected only a few times. CDR3 in amino acids: CSARKGTHLNEQFF. The CDR3 DNA is TGCAGTGCTAGAAAGGGGACTCACTTAAATGAGCAGTTCTTC. The chain recombines TRBV20-1 with TRBJ2-1; D may be TRBD2 (6 bases). V shed 2 bases and J shed 7 bases, with 15 bases lying between them. Germline V gene lookup returns CDR1 DFQATT and CDR2 SNEGSKA (reference sequence). The CDR3 is made up of 14 amino acids.

The chain employs TRBV6-5 and TRBJ2-1; possible D gene TRBD2, 6 bases. Germline lookup yields CDR1 MNHEY and CDR2 SVGAGI. The length of the CDR3 is 13 residues. With 6 bases removed from V and 6 bases from J, the gap between germline ends came to 12 bases. The CDR3: CASRPGLTNEQFF. The DNA of the CDR3 is TGTGCCAGCAGACCGGGACTTACCAATGAGCAGTTCTTC.

This chain uses TRBV3-1 with TRBJ2-3; D call uncertain. The CDR3 is 13 residues long. Per the germline V gene, CDR1 is LGHDT and CDR2 is YNNKEL (reference sequence). Trimming removed 0 bases from V and 11 bases from J, with 12 bases in between. Here the CDR3 reads CASSQDRLGRQYF. The DNA for the CDR3 is TGTGCCAGCAGCCAAGATCGCCTGGGTAGGCAGTATTTT.

The chain recombines TRBV15 with TRBJ1-2; 7 bases match TRBD1. This CDR3 contains 17 residues. The J segment lost 1 base and the V segment lost 3 bases, leaving 11 bases of the junction unmatched. CDR1 and CDR2 from the germline V gene are LNHNV and YYDKDF (reference sequence). CDR3 DNA: TGTGCCACCAGCAGGTTAGGACAGGTTACCGTTAACTATGGCTACACCTTC. Amino acid sequence: CATSRLGQVTVNYGYTF.

This clonotype has only a few counts. The chain is built from TRBV6-5 and TRBJ2-7; 7 nucleotides line up with TRBD1. The CDR3 extends over 15 amino acids. Germline CDR1 is MNHEY and CDR2 is SVGAGI. Trimming at V came to 2 bases and at J to 2 bases, leaving 6 bases not matched to a gene. CDR3 residues: CASSYTGTATYEQYF. The CDR3 DNA follows: TGTGCCAGCAGTTACACTGGGACAGCTACCTACGAGCAGTACTTC.

J is TRBJ1-2 and V is TRBV5-6, with a possible D match to TRBD1 (6 bases). Germline CDR1 SGHDT, CDR2 YYEEEE. Trimming stripped 5 bases from V and 4 bases from J, with 21 bases between. The CDR3 runs 16 residues. The CDR3 nucleotides read TGTGCCAGCAGTTCTACTCCGGGGGACACTGGCTATGGCTACACCTTC. Protein product: CASSSTPGDTGYGYTF.

CDR3 loop: CASRKRDPEEKLFF. In nucleotides, the CDR3 is TGTGCCAGCAGGAAACGGGATCCGGAGGAAAAACTGTTTTTT. The chain joins TRBV6-5 to TRBJ1-4; D gene ambiguous. The germline V and J ends were trimmed by 6 bases and 8 bases, with 16 bases remaining between them. The CDR3 loop spans 14 amino acids. CDR1 and CDR2 (germline): MNHEY, SVGAGI.

The genes are TRBV25-1 and TRBJ2-1; 9 nucleotides match TRBD2. The assigned J gene may be wrong: the sequence end matches TRBJ2-7 better. The CDR3 extends over 15 amino acids. The germline V gene has CDR1 MGHDK and CDR2 SYGVNS. The DNA of the CDR3 is TGTGCCAGCAGTGTCACCGGGACTAGCTACAATGAGCAGTACTTC. It codes for CASSVTGTSYNEQYF.

The genes are TRBV9 and TRBJ2-4; D gene ambiguous. Germline CDR1 is SGDLS and CDR2 is YYNGEE. Trimming pared 0 bases from V and 6 bases from J, leaving 10 bases between. This CDR3 region has 14 residues. The CDR3 region is CASSVDRYGNIQYF. For the CDR3, the DNA is TGTGCCAGCAGCGTAGATCGGTACGGAAACATTCAGTACTTC.

This clonotype has at least ten counts. The chain is built from TRBV27 and TRBJ2-7, with 7 positions matching TRBD1. V gave up 5 bases and J gave up 5 bases; unmatched junction bases: 6. Germline V gene lookup returns CDR1 MNHEY and CDR2 SMNVEV (reference sequence). This CDR3 is 13 amino acids long. The CDR3 loop is CASSTTGRNEQYF. The CDR3, as DNA: TGTGCCAGCAGTACGACAGGGCGCAACGAGCAGTACTTC.

This chain connects TRBV7-9 to TRBJ1-1, with D unclear. This CDR3 region has 15 residues. V gave up 8 bases and J gave up 3 bases, with 19 bases separating them. Germline V gives CDR1 SEHNR, CDR2 FQNEAQ (reference sequence). This chain's CDR3 is CASQFPTPGYTEAFF. CDR3 nucleotides: TGTGCCAGCCAGTTCCCCACCCCAGGTTACACTGAAGCTTTCTTT. Full variable domain (outside the CDR3, taken from reference TRBV7-9 and TRBJ1-1): DTGVSQNPRHKITKRGQNVTFRCDPISEHNRLYWYRQTLGQGPEFLTYFQNEAQLEKSRLLSDRFSAERPKGSFSTLEIQRTEQGDSAMYLCASQFPTPGYTEAFFGQGTRLTVV.

For this clonotype: The germline gene is not matched at one end of the junction; a read error may be the cause. The rearrangement links TRBV9 to TRBJ1-3, with D unclear. Per germline, CDR1 SGDLS and CDR2 YYNGEE. The CDR3 has 15 residues. The CDR3 region has the DNA TGTGCTAGCAGCTCCCGTAGTTCCTCTGGAAACACCATATATTTT. Residues: CASSSRSSSGNTIYF.

This clonotype was seen at least ten times. The V call is TRBV12-3 or TRBV12-4, the J call TRBJ2-3, with D perhaps given as TRBD1 or TRBD2 (5 bases each). This CDR3 is 14 amino acids long. V was trimmed by 8 bases and J by 0 bases, leaving 12 bases between them. CDR3 sequence (DNA): TGTGCCAGCGGGACCGCCGCTAGCACAGATACGCAGTATTTT. Translating it yields CASGTAASTDTQYF.

At least ten counts were recorded for this clonotype. This chain joins TRBV4-1 and TRBJ1-2; D unclear. This CDR3 comprises 12 residues. V was pared by 0 bases and J by 8 bases, with 7 bases between. Germline-derived CDR1 and CDR2 are MGHRA and YSYEKL. CDR3 protein: CASSQDGKGYTF. CDR3 coding DNA: TGCGCCAGCAGCCAAGATGGCAAAGGCTACACCTTC.